Below are 13 T cell receptor beta chains sequenced from a single sample in a study of OX40 agonist ivuxolimab in advanced cancers. The method was immunoSEQ multiplex PCR; TCRdb's version includes in-frame clones alone and lacks a portion of them. Of tens of thousands of clones listed, roughly nine tenths are singletons. Source: CD4+ or CD8+ T cells sorted from blood, taken in a trial of the OX40 agonist ivuxolimab. The receptors here all came from an adult with an advanced solid tumor such as melanoma, head and neck, liver or kidney cancer.

The chain is built from TRBV4-2 and TRBJ2-3; 10 bases fit TRBD2. Germline V CDR1 and CDR2: LGHNA, YNFKEQ. The V and J ends lost 0 bases and 0 bases, in that order; junction bases with no gene match: 12. CDR3 length equals 20 residues. CDR3 in DNA: TGTGCCAGCAGCCAAGACAAACTAGCGGGACAAAAGGGGAGCACAGATACGCAGTATTTT. Its translation: CASSQDKLAGQKGSTDTQYF.

V usage is TRBV5-4 and J usage is TRBJ2-3; 11 bases are a match to TRBD2. CDR1 is SGHNT, CDR2 YYREEE, per germline (reference sequence). V was pared by 6 bases and J by 5 bases, with 8 bases of the junction left unmatched. CDR3 length: 15 amino acids. The chain's CDR3 is CASTTSGSRGDTQYF. CDR3 sequence (DNA): TGTGCCAGCACCACTAGCGGGAGTCGGGGAGATACGCAGTATTTT.

This clone was counted once. This chain connects TRBV7-3 to TRBJ2-6; 10 nucleotides line up with TRBD1. The V gene end was trimmed by 5 bases and the J gene end by 4 bases; junction bases not matched to a gene: 14. Germline CDR1 reads SGHTA; CDR2 reads FQGTGA. The CDR3 sequence is 19 residues long. DNA for the CDR3: TGTGCCAGCAGCGCCTTACCGGGACAGGGGTTGGTCGGGGCCAACGTCCTGACTTTC. Encoded protein: CASSALPGQGLVGANVLTF. The variable domain in full, completed from reference TRBV7-3 and TRBJ2-6, reads GAGVSQTPSNKVTEKGKYVELRCDPISGHTALYWYRQSLGQGPEFLIYFQGTGAADDSGLPNDRFFAVRPEGSVSTLKIQRTERGDSAVYLCASSALPGQGLVGANVLTFGAGSRLTVL.

The genes are TRBV28 and TRBJ2-7; the D is unclear. The CDR3 has 15 residues. The V end was cut by 3 bases, the J end by 0 bases, with 12 bases between. Germline V gene data show CDR1 as MDHEN and CDR2 as SYDVKM. Here the CDR3 reads CASSLAQEYSYEQYF. The CDR3 DNA is TGTGCCAGCAGTTTGGCTCAGGAGTACTCCTACGAGCAGTACTTC.

The chain links TRBV5-4 to TRBJ2-3; D possibly corresponds to TRBD2 (6 bases). The germline V and J ends were trimmed by 4 bases and 0 bases, with 21 bases remaining between them. The CDR3 has 18 residues. From germline, CDR1 is SGHNT and CDR2 YYREEE (reference sequence). The CDR3 protein is CASSPGTLSSYSTDTQYF. CDR3 DNA sequence: TGTGCCAGCAGCCCTGGGACTCTTAGCTCTTATAGCACAGATACGCAGTATTTT.

V is TRBV18 and J is TRBJ1-2; D not resolved. V was shortened by 3 bases and J by 0 bases, with 8 bases between the two germline ends. Per germline, CDR1 KGHSH and CDR2 LQKENI. The CDR3 runs to 14 residues. As DNA, the CDR3 is TGTGCCAGCTCACCGATAGATGCTAACTATGGCTACACCTTC. This codes for CASSPIDANYGYTF.

The gene calls are TRBV19 and TRBJ1-1, with unresolved D. V dropped 8 bases and J dropped 11 bases, with 15 bases sitting between them. The CDR3 consists of 11 residues. Germline V lookup: CDR1 LNHDA, CDR2 SQIVND (reference sequence). The CDR3 region is CASLVEHMAFF. CDR3 coding DNA: TGTGCCAGTCTAGTCGAACACATGGCTTTCTTT.

The chain recombines TRBV5-1 with TRBJ2-3; 8 positions agree with TRBD2. This CDR3 region has 17 residues. The V and J ends lost 5 bases and 4 bases, in that order; junction bases with no gene match: 15. Germline CDR1 is SGHRS and CDR2 is YFSETQ. The CDR3 DNA is TGCGCCAGCAGACTAGCGGACAAGAGTGGGCCGCCAGATACGCAGTATTTT. Encoded protein: CASRLADKSGPPDTQYF.

This CDR3 is CASTQGYSYEQYF. CDR3 DNA: TGTGCCAGTACACAGGGATATTCCTACGAGCAGTACTTC. The gene calls are TRBV25-1 and TRBJ2-7; TRBD1 is a possible D gene (6 bases). The CDR3 consists of 13 residues. The V gene's germline CDR1 is MGHDK and CDR2 SYGVNS. V was pared by 9 bases and J by 1 base, with 13 bases between.

This clone was found once. The chain has TRBV7-8 and TRBJ2-3; D perhaps matches TRBD1 (6 bases). V was pared by 5 bases and J by 4 bases, with 13 bases between. Per germline, CDR1 SGHVS and CDR2 FQNEAQ. The length of the CDR3 is 14 residues. The CDR3 DNA follows: TGTGCCAGCAGCATCCGGGACATCGCAGATACGCAGTATTTT. Amino acids: CASSIRDIADTQYF.

This clone was recorded once. The rearrangement uses TRBV29-1 and TRBJ2-7; 10 bases are a match to TRBD2. Germline values: CDR1 SQVTM, CDR2 ANQGSEA. After removal of 7 bases from V and 6 bases from J, the junction contained 18 bases not matched to a gene. This CDR3 is built from 16 residues. CDR3 region: CSGPGLAVGGAPEQYF. CDR3 nucleotide sequence: TGCAGCGGTCCCGGACTAGCGGTAGGAGGTGCCCCCGAGCAGTACTTC.

V and J are TRBV7-9 and TRBJ2-3; the D is unclear. V was cut by 8 bases and J by 3 bases, with 12 bases left in between. CDR1 and CDR2 from the germline V gene are SEHNR and FQNEAQ (reference sequence). This CDR3 region has 13 residues. CDR3 sequence (DNA): TGTGCCAGCTGGGTGATAGTAACAGATACGCAGTATTTT. It yields the protein CASWVIVTDTQYF.

The CDR3 sequence: CASSLWDQETQYF. The CDR3 coding sequence is TGTGCCAGCAGTCTTTGGGACCAAGAGACCCAGTACTTC. The chain recombines TRBV7-2 with TRBJ2-5; D remains ambiguous. Germline V gene lookup returns CDR1 SGHTA and CDR2 FQGNSA. The CDR3 loop spans 13 amino acids. V was shortened by 6 bases and J by 0 bases, with 8 bases between the two germline ends.